The TCR beta chain described here comes from a study of blood T cells in healthy people across ages. Germline loops: CDR1 SQVTM, CDR2 ANQGSEA. There are 9 residues in the CDR3. Trimming left V 7 bases short and J 8 bases short, with 8 bases between. Using a J-beta primer mix together with a sample-barcoded 5' primer, a second PCR was run for roughly 6 to 12 cycles. One entry per CDR3 protein results from TCRdb running MiXCR on the 5' RACE reads. The sample shows around 1,600,000 distinct CDR3 sequences, 35% to 45% of them seen only once. This TCR was recovered from a woman aged 18-29 years in good health. The rearrangement joins TRBV29-1 to TRBJ1-1; D uncertain. The source material was blood. CDR3 region: CSAGGEAFF. For the CDR3, the DNA is TGCAGCGCCGGCGGGGAAGCTTTCTTT.